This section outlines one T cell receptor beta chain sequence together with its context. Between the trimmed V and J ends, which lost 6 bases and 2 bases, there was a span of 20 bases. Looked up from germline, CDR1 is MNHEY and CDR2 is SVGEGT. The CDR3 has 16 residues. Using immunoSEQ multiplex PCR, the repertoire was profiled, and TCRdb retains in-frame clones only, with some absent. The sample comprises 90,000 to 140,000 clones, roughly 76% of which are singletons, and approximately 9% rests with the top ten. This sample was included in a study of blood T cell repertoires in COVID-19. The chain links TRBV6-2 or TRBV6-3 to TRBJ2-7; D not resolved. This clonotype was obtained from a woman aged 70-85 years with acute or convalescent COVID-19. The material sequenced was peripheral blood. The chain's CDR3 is CASSNQGEKRTYEQYF. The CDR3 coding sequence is TGTGCCAGCAGCAATCAAGGAGAGAAACGAACCTACGAGCAGTACTTC.